This T cell receptor beta chain was sequenced in a study of T cells after yellow fever vaccination. The table lists this clonotype with many counts. Its target is unknown. Findings of the study overall: Booster sampling recovered most clones from primary vaccination (roughly 96% CD4, around 88% CD8). Any FACS-sorted repertoire could hold abundant clonotypes that contaminate it from the bulk population.

One entry per CDR3 protein results from TCRdb running MiXCR on the 5' RACE reads. In the table there are under 200,000 distinct CDR3 sequences, approximately 11% of which are singletons. This TCR came from a man aged 18-30 years who received the YFV17D yellow fever vaccine. The input for sequencing was CD8+ T cells sorted from PBMCs, taken 15 days after the yellow fever booster vaccination.

The CDR3, as DNA: TGTGCCAGCAGTCCCCGGGGGGTTCAGACTGAAGCTTTCTTT. Its translation is CASSPRGVQTEAFF. This chain uses TRBV6-5 with TRBJ1-1, with D possibly TRBD1 on 5 matching bases. Germline CDR1 and CDR2: MNHEY and SVGAGI. This CDR3 region has 14 residues. The V end lost 5 bases, the J end lost 5 bases, and 15 bases lay between the germline ends.